The 20 T cell receptor beta chains below were found in one sample sequenced in a study of T cells in Graves' hyperthyroidism and ophthalmopathy. The source material, RNA transcripts, was used to amplify TCR beta CDR3 regions. A first-round RT-PCR of the TCR CDR3 used the HTBI primer set. TCRdb reprocessed the multiplex PCR reads with MiXCR, giving one entry per CDR3 protein. The sample holds about 590,000 distinct CDR3 sequences, 12% to 15% seen once. What was sequenced was blood. The receptors stem from a woman aged 18-30 years with Graves' ophthalmopathy.

This clonotype was seen at least ten times. CDR3 in amino acids: CASSLVSASPYEQYF. The CDR3 DNA is TGTGCCAGCAGCTTAGTTTCCGCCTCACCCTACGAGCAGTACTTC. The chain employs TRBV7-2 and TRBJ2-7; D gene unclear. V gave up 1 base and J gave up 2 bases, with 12 bases separating them. CDR1 and CDR2 from the germline V gene are SGHTA and FQGNSA. The CDR3 consists of 15 residues.

The genes are TRBV6-2 or TRBV6-3 and TRBJ2-7; possibly TRBD2 for D (5 bases). The CDR3 loop spans 14 amino acids. V shed 5 bases and J shed 0 bases, with 11 bases lying between them. The germline V gene encodes CDR1 MNHEY and CDR2 SVGEGT. As DNA, the CDR3 is TGTGCCAGCAGTCAAGCGGAATACTCCTACGAGCAGTACTTC. Translating gives CASSQAEYSYEQYF.

The table lists this clonotype with many counts. The chain links TRBV5-1 to TRBJ1-5; D remains unclear. This CDR3 has 16 amino acids. Between the trimmed V and J ends, which lost 4 bases and 3 bases, there was a span of 17 bases. The V gene's germline CDR1 is SGHRS and CDR2 YFSETQ. CDR3 sequence (DNA): TGCGCCAGCAGCCCCTGGGGAGGGATGGACAATCAGCCCCAGCATTTT. It specifies CASSPWGGMDNQPQHF.

Here the CDR3 reads CASSQEKVTQYF. The CDR3 region has the DNA TGTGCCAGCAGCCAAGAAAAAGTAACGCAGTATTTT. The chain uses TRBV14 and TRBJ2-3; D unresolved. There are 12 residues in the CDR3. Germline CDR1 is SGHDN and CDR2 is FVKESK. The V end was cut by 0 bases, the J end by 9 bases, with 7 bases between.

The rearrangement uses TRBV20-1 and TRBJ1-6; D remains ambiguous. The CDR3 totals 16 residues. Trimming took off 0 bases at V and 6 bases at J, with 15 bases between the two ends. CDR1 and CDR2 from the germline V gene are DFQATT and SNEGSKA (reference sequence). CDR3 sequence: CSARDLRLGRNSPLHF. Written as DNA, the CDR3 is TGCAGTGCTAGAGATTTACGATTAGGCCGTAATTCACCCCTCCACTTT.

The V gene is TRBV4-2, the J gene TRBJ1-2; D call uncertain. Germline V CDR1 and CDR2: LGHNA, YNFKEQ. The CDR3 length is 17 residues. Trimming stripped 1 base from V and 4 bases from J, with 19 bases between. The CDR3 region has the DNA TGTGCCAGCAGCCAAGGAGCCCGGACCCCCCACGGCTATGGCTACACCTTC. Translating it yields CASSQGARTPHGYGYTF.

This clonotype has ten or more counts. The genes are TRBV2 and TRBJ2-1; D is perhaps TRBD1 or TRBD2 (5 bases each). Trimming took off 8 bases at V and 9 bases at J, with 20 bases between the two ends. The V gene's germline CDR1 is SNHLY and CDR2 FYNNEI. The CDR3 contains 14 residues. CDR3 amino acids: CASLEIVGAGEQFF. CDR3 in DNA: TGTGCCAGCTTGGAGATAGTCGGGGCCGGTGAGCAGTTCTTC.

This clonotype was found once. A much larger clonotype is one base distant, so this may be a read error. It is likely a read error, because the conserved phenylalanine at the end of the CDR3 is missing. This sequence joins TRBV12-3 or TRBV12-4 and TRBJ1-2, with TRBD1 matching 8 bases. J gave up 7 bases and V 4 bases, and 5 bases lay outside the gene matches. The CDR3 totals 13 residues. As DNA, the CDR3 is TGTGCCAGCAGTTCGCAGGGGGCCGGTGGCTACACCCTC. Its protein product is CASSSQGAGGYTL.

This clonotype was recorded many times. The chain joins TRBV7-2 to TRBJ2-1; D may be TRBD2 (6 bases). CDR3 size: 17 residues. V was pared by 2 bases and J by 0 bases, with 14 bases between. The germline V gene has CDR1 SGHTA and CDR2 FQGNSA. CDR3 bases: TGTGCCAGCAGCTTATCCGTGGGGACTCCCTCCTACAATGAGCAGTTCTTC. Encoded protein: CASSLSVGTPSYNEQFF.

This clonotype was observed at least ten times. In nucleotides, the CDR3 is TGCAGTGCTATTGATAGCGGGAGGGTATGGTACGAGCAGTACTTC. This sequence encodes CSAIDSGRVWYEQYF. The V and J genes are TRBV20-1 and TRBJ2-7; TRBD2 matches 11 bases. V gave up 4 bases and J gave up 4 bases; unmatched junction bases: 9. Germline CDR1 and CDR2: DFQATT and SNEGSKA (reference sequence). The CDR3 is 15 amino acids.

This clonotype was recorded a few times. The chain has TRBV11-2 and TRBJ2-7; 8 nucleotides line up with TRBD1. The CDR3 length is 15 residues. V trimming: 3 bases; J trimming: 2 bases; junction bases outside the gene matches: 6. The germline V gene has CDR1 SGHAT and CDR2 FQNNGV. In DNA form, the CDR3 reads TGTGCCAGCAGCTTGAGGGGGACAGGAACCTACGAGCAGTACTTC. Protein sequence: CASSLRGTGTYEQYF. Full variable domain (missing parts from reference TRBV11-2 and TRBJ2-7): EAGVAQSPRYKIIEKRQSVAFWCNPISGHATLYWYQQILGQGPKLLIQFQNNGVVDDSQLPKDRFSAERLKGVDSTLKIQPAKLEDSAVYLCASSLRGTGTYEQYFGPGTRLTVT.

On this clonotype: A much larger clone sits a single nucleotide away, making a read error possible. The chain links TRBV11-1 to TRBJ2-7, with 7 bases identical to TRBD2. CDR1 is SGHAT, CDR2 FQDESV, per germline (reference sequence). The CDR3 runs to 13 residues. Unmatched junction bases numbered 8, after V lost 5 bases and J lost 7 bases. The CDR3 region has the DNA TGTGCCAGCAGCCCCCCGGGACTATGGGAGCAGTACTTC. Translated, it gives CASSPPGLWEQYF.

In DNA form, the CDR3 reads TGTGCCATCACCTGGGGGGGCAGAGACCTATACGAGCAGTACTTC. Its translation is CAITWGGRDLYEQYF. The rearrangement joins TRBV10-3 to TRBJ2-7, with a tentative D call TRBD2 (7 bases). Germline CDR1 and CDR2: ENHRY and SYGVKD. The CDR3 covers 15 residues. V was shortened by 7 bases and J by 4 bases, with 20 bases between the two germline ends.

This clonotype was found many times. The CDR3 bases are TGTGCCAGCAGCTTAACAGGGGTCAATGAGCAGTTCTTC. Translating it yields CASSLTGVNEQFF. The chain has TRBV7-2 and TRBJ2-1, with 7 bases identical to TRBD1. Trimming cost V 2 bases and J 6 bases; bases outside gene matches: 1. This CDR3 has 13 amino acids. Germline V gene lookup returns CDR1 SGHTA and CDR2 FQGNSA. The entire variable domain, with the rest obtained from reference TRBV7-2 and TRBJ2-1, is as follows: GAGVSQSPSNKVTEKGKDVELRCDPISGHTALYWYRQSLGQGLEFLIYFQGNSAPDKSGLPSDRFSAERTGGSVSTLTIQRTQQEDSAVYLCASSLTGVNEQFFGPGTRLTVL.

This clonotype turned up a few times. The rearrangement joins TRBV12-3 or TRBV12-4 to TRBJ2-5; possibly TRBD1 for D (6 bases). The V end was cut by 6 bases, the J end by 5 bases, with 10 bases between. The CDR3 is 12 residues long. CDR3 DNA: TGTGCCAGCAGGGACAGTTCGGAGACCCAGTACTTC. Encoded protein: CASRDSSETQYF.

This clonotype showed up just a few times. The genes are TRBV7-2 and TRBJ1-1; 9 bases align to TRBD1. V shed 3 bases and J 5 bases; nucleotides not matched to a gene: 4. The germline V gene has CDR1 SGHTA and CDR2 FQGNSA. This CDR3 has 14 amino acids. CDR3 loop: CASSFNRGRTEAFF. CDR3 sequence (DNA): TGTGCCAGCAGCTTTAACAGGGGGCGTACTGAAGCTTTCTTT.

J is TRBJ2-4 and V is TRBV5-1; 8 nucleotides align to TRBD1. Germline loops: CDR1 SGHRS, CDR2 YFSETQ. The V and J ends lost 4 bases and 1 base, in that order; junction bases with no gene match: 7. This CDR3 has 16 residues. The CDR3 nucleotides are TGCGCCAGCAGCCAGGACAGGGCTTGGGCCAAAAACATTCAGTACTTC. Translated, it gives CASSQDRAWAKNIQYF.

This clonotype appeared many times. The rearrangement uses TRBV30 and TRBJ2-1; 13 bases fit TRBD2. The V and J ends lost 0 bases and 5 bases, in that order; junction bases with no gene match: 7. Per the germline V gene, CDR1 is GTSNPN and CDR2 is SVGIG (reference sequence). This CDR3 spans 17 amino acids. In nucleotides, the CDR3 is TGTGCCTGGAGTGTAGGTACTAGCGGGAGGGCCGACAATGAGCAGTTCTTC. It translates to CAWSVGTSGRADNEQFF.

At least ten counts were recorded for this clonotype. The chain combines TRBV7-9 with TRBJ2-1, with 7 bases that match TRBD2. Germline CDR1 reads SEHNR; CDR2 reads FQNEAQ (reference sequence). This CDR3 is 15 amino acids long. The junction had 4 bases not matched to a gene; V was cut back by 3 bases and J by 2 bases. CDR3 bases: TGTGCCAGCAGCTTGAGAGCGGGGACCTACAATGAGCAGTTCTTC. Its translation: CASSLRAGTYNEQFF.

The chain uses TRBV3-1 and TRBJ1-5; 10 positions match TRBD1. CDR3 length equals 16 residues. CDR1 is LGHDT, CDR2 YNNKEL, per germline (reference sequence). The junction had 5 bases not matched to a gene; V was cut back by 1 base and J by 5 bases. The CDR3 DNA is TGTGCCAGCAGCCAAGGCCCCGGGACAGGGGATCAGCCCCAGCATTTT. It encodes CASSQGPGTGDQPQHF.